This record concerns one T cell receptor (beta chain) sequence. Original handling: Using reference gene primer amplification, nucleated cell counts were estimated. Sequenced by immunoSEQ multiplex PCR; TCRdb stores in-frame clones only, minus some. The V and J calls and clone size come from that table; D and trimming were worked out from the DNA. The data show under 300,000 clones, with around nine tenths seen just once and 0.85% to 0.95% held by the top ten. This entry belongs to a study of blood T cell repertoires in COVID-19. The wider study: COVID-19 samples, acute and convalescent, were from the United States, Italy and Spain. PBMCs, B-cell-depleted T cells, or T cells were the source of the cDNA or gDNA that made up the material.

This TCR was recovered from a woman aged 40 to 50 who had recovered from COVID-19. The sample comprised peripheral blood.

This CDR3 reads CASRSLFGQPQHF. The CDR3 nucleotides read TGTGCCAGCAGGTCCCTGTTCGGGCAGCCCCAGCATTTT. The chain combines TRBV5-8 with TRBJ1-5; no definite D call. CDR3 length: 13 residues. From germline, CDR1 is SGHTS and CDR2 YDEGEE. Trimming removed 5 bases at V and 7 bases at J, with 13 bases between. Drawing the rest from reference TRBV5-8 and TRBJ1-5, the complete variable domain is EAGVTQSPTHLIKTRGQQATLRCSPISGHTSVYWYQQALGLGLQFLLWYDEGEERNRGNFPPRFSGRQFPNYSSELNVNALELEDSALYLCASRSLFGQPQHFGDGTRLSIL.